These 24 T cell receptor beta chains were all obtained from the same sample, sequenced in a study of cytomegalovirus exposure and HLA in healthy donors. PCR primers comprised 60 Vbeta and 13 Jbeta primers. Method: immunoSEQ multiplex PCR; TCRdb's copy keeps in-frame clones and lacks some. The sample holds around 150,000 clones; over 75% are singletons and the top ten take around 2.4%. Source material: PBMCs. The origin of the receptors is a man over 45 in good health and CMV-seronegative.

The sample holds one count of this clone. V and J are TRBV9 and TRBJ2-1; D is unclear. Per the germline V gene, CDR1 is SGDLS and CDR2 is YYNGEE. The CDR3 is made up of 11 amino acids. Trimming removed 3 bases at V and 6 bases at J, with 4 bases between. The CDR3 loop reads CASSASNEQFF. CDR3 sequence (DNA): TGTGCCAGCAGCGCTTCCAATGAGCAGTTCTTC. The complete variable domain, with remaining parts taken from reference TRBV9 and TRBJ2-1, reads DSGVTQTPKHLITATGQRVTLRCSPRSGDLSVYWYQQSLDQGLQFLIQYYNGEERAKGNILERFSAQQFPDLHSELNLSSLELGDSALYFCASSASNEQFFGPGTRLTVL.

The V gene is TRBV9, the J gene TRBJ2-5, with 8 bases lining up with TRBD2. In germline, CDR1 is SGDLS, CDR2 YYNGEE. This CDR3 comprises 15 residues. Trimming took 0 bases from V and 2 from J; bases not matched to a gene: 3. CDR3 protein: CASSVAASGQETQYF. As DNA, the CDR3 is TGTGCCAGCAGCGTAGCAGCTAGCGGGCAAGAGACCCAGTACTTC. The full variable domain, with the rest looked up from reference TRBV9 and TRBJ2-5, is DSGVTQTPKHLITATGQRVTLRCSPRSGDLSVYWYQQSLDQGLQFLIQYYNGEERAKGNILERFSAQQFPDLHSELNLSSLELGDSALYFCASSVAASGQETQYFGPGTRLLVL.

The V and J genes are TRBV7-2 and TRBJ2-1; the D gene is possibly TRBD2 (5 bases). Trimming took off 1 base at V and 7 bases at J, with 11 bases between the two ends. In germline, CDR1 is SGHTA, CDR2 FQGNSA. The CDR3 has 14 residues. The CDR3 DNA is TGTGCCAGCAGCTTAGGTCCTAGCTCGAATGAGCAGTTCTTC. It is translated as CASSLGPSSNEQFF.

The chain employs TRBV19 and TRBJ2-7, with D possibly matching TRBD2 (6 bases). With 6 bases removed from V and 5 bases from J, the gap between germline ends came to 23 bases. The CDR3 length is 16 residues. The germline gives CDR1 LNHDA, CDR2 SQIVND (reference sequence). The CDR3 DNA follows: TGTGCCAGTAGCCCTGGCTGGGGGGTACCTCCTAACGAGCAGTACTTC. Its translation is CASSPGWGVPPNEQYF.

The chain uses TRBV28 and TRBJ1-2; D may be TRBD1 (6 bases). From germline, CDR1 is MDHEN and CDR2 SYDVKM. Trimming took off 10 bases at V and 6 bases at J, with 15 bases between the two ends. The CDR3 contains 12 residues. The CDR3 region is CATRTGLDGYTF. The CDR3 nucleotides read TGTGCCACCAGAACAGGGTTGGATGGCTACACCTTC.

V and J are TRBV6-1 and TRBJ2-7, with D tentatively TRBD2 (6 bases). V was cut by 0 bases and J by 6 bases, with 6 bases left in between. The CDR3 totals 12 residues. The germline V gene has CDR1 MNHNS and CDR2 SASEGT. The CDR3 nucleotides read TGTGCCAGCAGTGAAGCGGGAGGCGAGCAGTACTTC. It encodes CASSEAGGEQYF.

The V call is TRBV19, the J call TRBJ1-5; 9 positions agree with TRBD1. The CDR3 is 16 residues long. V was clipped by 5 bases and J by 4 bases; unmatched bases: 9. Germline V lookup: CDR1 LNHDA, CDR2 SQIVND (reference sequence). CDR3 DNA: TGTGCCAGTAGTCAATTGGACAGGGGATTAAATCAGCCCCAGCATTTT. Translated: CASSQLDRGLNQPQHF.

This rearrangement joins TRBV25-1 to TRBJ1-2, with D hard to call. CDR3 length equals 12 residues. V was pared by 11 bases and J by 2 bases, with 12 bases between. Germline values: CDR1 MGHDK, CDR2 SYGVNS. The CDR3 region is CAGHTRNYGYTF. The CDR3, as DNA: TGTGCCGGTCATACAAGAAACTATGGCTACACCTTC.

The chain combines TRBV5-1 with TRBJ2-7, with 9 bases fitting TRBD2. The CDR3 consists of 15 residues. With V trimmed by 3 bases and J by 7 bases, 11 bases remained unmatched. Germline loops: CDR1 SGHRS, CDR2 YFSETQ. The CDR3: CASSYIAGASNEQYF. CDR3 DNA: TGCGCCAGCAGCTACATAGCGGGGGCCTCTAATGAGCAGTACTTC.

The CDR3 loop reads CASSVEGAEGYTF. CDR3 DNA sequence: TGTGCCAGCAGCGTAGAGGGGGCAGAGGGCTACACCTTC. The chain links TRBV9 to TRBJ1-2, with 7 bases lining up with TRBD1. Germline-derived CDR1 and CDR2 are SGDLS and YYNGEE. J was trimmed by 8 bases and V by 0 bases; bases with no gene match: 4. The CDR3 runs to 13 residues.

This clone occurred once. This chain connects TRBV19 to TRBJ1-1; D is undetermined. V lost 2 bases and J 4 bases, leaving 17 bases between the germline ends. Germline V gene sequence: CDR1 LNHDA, CDR2 SQIVND (reference sequence). This CDR3 spans 16 amino acids. As DNA, the CDR3 is TGTGCCAGTAGTATAAGATGGTCCTTCAGCGGCACTGAAGCTTTCTTT. Its protein product is CASSIRWSFSGTEAFF.

The chain combines TRBV28 with TRBJ1-4, with a tentative D call TRBD1 (5 bases). The V end was cut by 5 bases, the J end by 3 bases, with 13 bases between. Germline V gene sequence: CDR1 MDHEN, CDR2 SYDVKM. The CDR3 spans 15 residues. This CDR3 reads CASSRAGGSNEKLFF. The CDR3 DNA sequence: TGTGCCAGCAGTCGCGCGGGGGGGTCTAATGAAAAACTGTTTTTT.

The chain joins TRBV19 to TRBJ1-2, with D unclear. The CDR3 has 11 amino acids. Germline V gives CDR1 LNHDA, CDR2 SQIVND (reference sequence). V shed 3 bases and J shed 8 bases, with 7 bases lying between them. The CDR3 sequence: CASSIGEGYTF. CDR3 bases: TGTGCCAGTAGTATCGGGGAAGGCTACACCTTC.

The chain has TRBV29-1 and TRBJ1-2, with TRBD1 matching 7 bases. The CDR3 runs 14 residues. From germline, CDR1 is SQVTM and CDR2 ANQGSEA. Trimming removed 0 bases from V and 7 bases from J; junction bases left unmatched: 8. For the CDR3, the DNA is TGCAGCGTTGAAGAGGCAAGGGCAGGGGGTGGCTACACCTTC. Its protein is CSVEEARAGGGYTF.

This clone has just a few counts. The J gene is TRBJ1-1, the V gene TRBV6-1, with unresolved D. CDR3 size: 15 residues. The germline V and J ends were trimmed by 1 base and 4 bases, with 13 bases remaining between them. The germline gives CDR1 MNHNS, CDR2 SASEGT. CDR3: CASSEGPGLGTEAFF. The DNA of the CDR3 is TGTGCCAGCAGTGAAGGGCCGGGTCTGGGCACTGAAGCTTTCTTT.

In this sample, this clone turned up once. V gene TRBV29-1 combines with J gene TRBJ1-1; D is unresolved. CDR3 length: 14 residues. V lost 3 bases and J 3 bases, leaving 14 bases between the germline ends. Germline V gene data show CDR1 as SQVTM and CDR2 as ANQGSEA. The CDR3 sequence: CSVELGGLDTEAFF. DNA of the CDR3: TGCAGCGTTGAGTTAGGAGGGCTAGACACTGAAGCTTTCTTT.

The chain recombines TRBV12-5 with TRBJ2-2, with TRBD2 as a possible D gene (6 bases). V lost 6 bases and J lost 1, with 15 bases in between. CDR3 length: 16 residues. Germline assignment: CDR1 LGHNT and CDR2 FRNRAP. In nucleotides, the CDR3 is TGTGCTAGTGGCCTTACCGGGACTCAGAACACCGGGGAGCTGTTTTTT. Amino acid sequence: CASGLTGTQNTGELFF. The complete variable domain, with remaining parts taken from reference TRBV12-5 and TRBJ2-2, reads DARVTQTPRHKVTEMGQEVTMRCQPILGHNTVFWYRQTMMQGLELLAYFRNRAPLDDSGMPKDRFSAEMPDATLATLKIQPSEPRDSAVYFCASGLTGTQNTGELFFGEGSRLTVL.

Note on this clone: The sample contains more than one DNA sequence encoding this CDR3. The chain combines TRBV5-1 with TRBJ1-4; 8 positions agree with TRBD1. V was clipped by 4 bases and J by 1 base; unmatched bases: 6. Per germline, CDR1 SGHRS and CDR2 YFSETQ. This CDR3 region has 16 residues. The CDR3, as DNA: TGCGCCAGCAGCCCCGGACAGGGAATAACTAATGAAAAACTGTTTTTT. Translating it yields CASSPGQGITNEKLFF. Full variable domain (outside the CDR3, taken from reference TRBV5-1 and TRBJ1-4): KAGVTQTPRYLIKTRGQQVTLSCSPISGHRSVSWYQQTPGQGLQFLFEYFSETQRNKGNFPGRFSGRQFSNSRSEMNVSTLELGDSALYLCASSPGQGITNEKLFFGSGTQLSVL.

This sequence joins TRBV6-6 and TRBJ1-5; D remains ambiguous. V was cut by 6 bases and J by 2 bases, with 14 bases left in between. Germline CDR1 MNHNY, CDR2 SVGAGI (reference sequence). The CDR3 has 15 residues. CDR3: CASRLTPTGNQPQHF. CDR3 nucleotides: TGTGCCAGCAGGTTGACACCTACGGGCAATCAGCCCCAGCATTTT.

The V call is TRBV5-6, the J call TRBJ1-4; 9 nucleotides agree with TRBD1. J lost 3 bases, V lost 4 bases, and 4 bases had no gene match. The CDR3 loop spans 15 amino acids. Germline V gene sequence: CDR1 SGHDT, CDR2 YYEEEE. In nucleotides, the CDR3 is TGTGCCAGCAGCCCTAGGACAGGGGCTAATGAAAAACTGTTTTTT. This sequence encodes CASSPRTGANEKLFF.

The chain links TRBV15 to TRBJ1-1, with D maybe TRBD1 (6 bases). CDR3 length: 14 residues. Germline CDR1 LNHNV, CDR2 YYDKDF (reference sequence). V gave up 4 bases and J gave up 5 bases, with 14 bases separating them. Here the CDR3 DNA reads TGTGCCACCAGCACTTCAGGGGCGAAAACTGAAGCTTTCTTT. This sequence encodes CATSTSGAKTEAFF.

V and J are TRBV14 and TRBJ2-7; TRBD1 is a possible D gene (7 bases). Germline V lookup: CDR1 SGHDN, CDR2 FVKESK. Trimming removed 0 bases at V and 6 bases at J, with 15 bases between. The CDR3 length is 15 residues. The DNA for the CDR3 is TGTGCCAGCAGCCAAGAGGAGGGACAGTATACCGAGCAGTACTTC. Its translation: CASSQEEGQYTEQYF. The full variable domain, with the rest looked up from reference TRBV14 and TRBJ2-7, is EAGVTQFPSHSVIEKGQTVTLRCDPISGHDNLYWYRRVMGKEIKFLLHFVKESKQDESGMPNNRFLAERTGGTYSTLKVQPAELEDSGVYFCASSQEEGQYTEQYFGPGTRLTVT.

This clone appeared once. V gene TRBV27 combines with J gene TRBJ2-7, with 9 bases fitting TRBD2. Germline CDR1 is MNHEY and CDR2 is SMNVEV (reference sequence). Germline trimming cut 1 base from V and 1 base from J; bases unmatched to any gene: 5. The CDR3 sequence is 16 residues long. DNA for the CDR3: TGTGCCAGCAGTTTATTGACTAGCGGAGGATCCTACGAGCAGTACTTC. Its protein is CASSLLTSGGSYEQYF.

The chain uses TRBV19 and TRBJ1-5; TRBD1 might be the D (5 bases). The CDR3 length is 16 residues. CDR1 is LNHDA and CDR2 is SQIVND in the germline V gene (reference sequence). V was shortened by 2 bases and J by 4 bases, with 15 bases between the two germline ends. The CDR3 DNA sequence: TGTGCCAGTAGTATACAACCTCAGGGTTGGAATCAGCCCCAGCATTTT. Translating gives CASSIQPQGWNQPQHF. Full variable domain (missing parts from reference TRBV19 and TRBJ1-5): DGGITQSPKYLFRKEGQNVTLSCEQNLNHDAMYWYRQDPGQGLRLIYYSQIVNDFQKGDIAEGYSVSREKKESFPLTVTSAQKNPTAFYLCASSIQPQGWNQPQHFGDGTRLSIL.